These 20 T cell receptor beta chains share one sample of origin, sequenced in a study of shared clonotypes between healthy human individuals. Clones were read by immunoSEQ multiplex PCR, and TCRdb kept only the in-frame ones, dropping some. The data hold more than 2 million clones, with under 97% observed a single time. The sample taken for sequencing was naive CD4+ T cells sorted from blood. This sample's subset: CD45RA+ positively selected. These receptors all come from a young man in good health.

The rearrangement uses TRBV19 and TRBJ1-2, with 7 bases lining up with TRBD1. Germline V CDR1 and CDR2: LNHDA, SQIVND (reference sequence). Trimming cost V 2 bases and J 3 bases; bases outside gene matches: 15. The CDR3 has 18 residues. This CDR3 reads CASSIPPPGQAKYYGYTF. The CDR3, as DNA: TGTGCCAGTAGTATACCCCCGCCCGGACAGGCAAAGTACTATGGCTACACCTTC.

This chain connects TRBV7-2 to TRBJ2-5; 9 bases are a match to TRBD2. CDR1 is SGHTA, CDR2 FQGNSA, per germline. V shed 3 bases and J 5 bases; nucleotides not matched to a gene: 7. This CDR3 contains 15 residues. This CDR3 reads CASSFAGGPRETQYF. Here the CDR3 DNA reads TGTGCCAGCAGCTTCGCGGGGGGGCCCCGGGAGACCCAGTACTTC.

This clone showed up just once. The rearrangement joins TRBV27 to TRBJ2-7, with TRBD2 as a possible D gene (6 bases). This CDR3 is 13 amino acids long. Trimming took 5 bases from V and 6 from J, leaving 14 bases between them. The germline V gene has CDR1 MNHEY and CDR2 SMNVEV (reference sequence). Here the CDR3 reads CASSGAGTGEQYF. CDR3 nucleotides: TGTGCCAGCAGTGGGGCGGGGACCGGCGAGCAGTACTTC.

This clone was seen just once. The chain combines TRBV7-9 with TRBJ2-5; D unresolved. Germline loops: CDR1 SEHNR, CDR2 FQNEAQ (reference sequence). The V end was cut by 1 base, the J end by 3 bases, with 15 bases between. The CDR3 sequence is 16 residues long. The CDR3 bases are TGTGCCAGCAGCTTAGTAGGGTACAGACAAAAAGAGACCCAGTACTTC. Translation: CASSLVGYRQKETQYF.

This chain joins TRBV5-4 and TRBJ1-1, with D hard to call. V gave up 5 bases and J gave up 0 bases, with 29 bases separating them. The germline V gene encodes CDR1 SGHNT and CDR2 YYREEE (reference sequence). The CDR3 is 20 amino acids. CDR3 residues: CASSTRAVLTADYMNTEAFF. CDR3 bases: TGTGCCAGCAGTACCCGGGCGGTTCTTACGGCCGATTATATGAACACTGAAGCTTTCTTT.

This chain joins TRBV18 and TRBJ2-6; D is unresolved. The CDR3 is 14 residues long. The V gene's germline CDR1 is KGHSH and CDR2 LQKENI. Trimming removed 8 bases at V and 2 bases at J, with 10 bases between. The CDR3 region has the DNA TGTGCCAGCCTAACGGCGGCTGGGGCCAACGTCCTGACTTTC. This codes for CASLTAAGANVLTF. The full variable domain, completed using reference TRBV18 and TRBJ2-6, is NAGVMQNPRHLVRRRGQEARLRCSPMKGHSHVYWYRQLPEEGLKFMVYLQKENIIDESGMPKERFSAEFPKEGPSILRIQQVVRGDSAAYFCASLTAAGANVLTFGAGSRLTVL.

The genes are TRBV19 and TRBJ2-7; TRBD2 might be the D (6 bases). Deletions cut 6 bases from V and 3 bases from J, with 24 bases between. Germline V gene lookup returns CDR1 LNHDA and CDR2 SQIVND (reference sequence). This CDR3 comprises 17 residues. The CDR3 DNA sequence: TGTGCCAGTAGGGGACCGTGGAGGGCCACCCTTTTCTACGAGCAGTACTTC. Encoded protein: CASRGPWRATLFYEQYF.

The J gene is TRBJ1-6, the V gene TRBV27; 8 bases match TRBD1. Unmatched junction bases numbered 4, after V lost 0 bases and J lost 3 bases. This CDR3 has 17 residues. CDR1 and CDR2 from the germline V gene are MNHEY and SMNVEV (reference sequence). CDR3 in amino acids: CASSLSAGGFYNSPLHF. CDR3 sequence (DNA): TGTGCCAGCAGTTTATCGGCAGGGGGCTTCTATAATTCACCCCTCCACTTT.

Worth noting for this clone: The sample contains more than one DNA sequence encoding this CDR3. CDR3 protein: CASSQEGGTGYGYTF. The CDR3 DNA sequence: TGCGCCAGCAGCCAAGAAGGGGGGACAGGGTATGGCTACACCTTC. The chain employs TRBV4-3 and TRBJ1-2; 9 nucleotides line up with TRBD1. The CDR3 consists of 15 residues. Per germline, CDR1 LGHNA and CDR2 YSLEER. V lost 0 bases to trimming and J lost 5 bases; unmatched junction nucleotides: 4.

In this sample, this clone turned up once. This chain connects TRBV5-1 to TRBJ2-7, with TRBD2 as a possible D gene (6 bases). V dropped 2 bases and J dropped 2 bases, with 20 bases sitting between them. The CDR3 runs 17 residues. Germline V gene data show CDR1 as SGHRS and CDR2 as YFSETQ. The CDR3 DNA reads TGCGCCAGCAGCTTTACCCCCTCTAGCGCAACCACCTACGAGCAGTACTTC. As protein: CASSFTPSSATTYEQYF.

V is TRBV5-1 and J is TRBJ2-2, with 7 nucleotides matching TRBD2. CDR1 and CDR2 (germline): SGHRS, YFSETQ. Losses at the gene ends were 1 base for V and 4 bases for J; bases not matched to a gene: 4. The CDR3 consists of 15 residues. CDR3 region: CASSLTLAATGELFF. The CDR3 DNA reads TGCGCCAGCAGCTTGACCCTAGCGGCCACCGGGGAGCTGTTTTTT.

As to this clone: The sample holds other DNA sequences that translate to the same CDR3. CDR3 sequence reads: CASSFTGDQPQHF. The CDR3 bases are TGCGCCAGCAGCTTTACAGGAGATCAGCCCCAGCATTTT. The chain uses TRBV5-1 and TRBJ1-5, with D possibly TRBD1 on 5 matching bases. V shed 2 bases and J shed 5 bases, with 8 bases lying between them. This CDR3 has 13 residues. Germline CDR1 SGHRS, CDR2 YFSETQ.

A single count supports this clone. This chain connects TRBV6-1 to TRBJ1-6, with TRBD1 as a possible D gene (5 bases). V was clipped by 4 bases and J by 7 bases, with 8 bases between them. From germline, CDR1 is MNHNS and CDR2 SASEGT. The CDR3 has 13 residues. The CDR3 here is CASSGQTNSPLHF. CDR3 bases: TGTGCCAGCAGTGGACAGACCAATTCACCCCTCCACTTT.

The chain carries TRBV7-9 and TRBJ2-2, with D possibly being TRBD2 (7 bases). The CDR3 has 15 residues. In germline, CDR1 is SEHNR, CDR2 FQNEAQ (reference sequence). V lost 5 bases, J lost 1 base, and 11 bases lay in between. The CDR3, as DNA: TGTGCCAGCAGCCCGGGGGGCCTGAACACCGGGGAGCTGTTTTTT. Its translation is CASSPGGLNTGELFF.

This rearrangement joins TRBV2 to TRBJ1-5; tentatively, D is TRBD1 (5 bases). V was pared by 7 bases and J by 6 bases, with 16 bases between. This CDR3 spans 14 amino acids. Germline V CDR1 and CDR2: SNHLY, FYNNEI. In nucleotides, the CDR3 is TGTGCCAGCAAATCTCAGGGTTTGGTTCAGCCCCAGCATTTT. Amino acids: CASKSQGLVQPQHF.

The rearrangement joins TRBV10-2 to TRBJ1-3, with 9 bases aligning to TRBD1. The CDR3 spans 14 residues. J was trimmed by 0 bases and V by 8 bases; bases with no gene match: 2. Germline CDR1 is WSHSY and CDR2 is SAAADI. CDR3 amino acids: CASGTGRSGNTIYF. The CDR3 DNA follows: TGCGCCAGCGGGACAGGGCGCTCTGGAAACACCATATATTTT.

The chain employs TRBV6-1 and TRBJ1-5, with a tentative D call TRBD1 (5 bases). The CDR3 runs to 14 residues. V was trimmed by 8 bases and J by 3 bases, leaving 14 bases between them. Per the germline V gene, CDR1 is MNHNS and CDR2 is SASEGT. The CDR3 loop reads CASANRNNNQPQHF. In DNA form, the CDR3 reads TGTGCCAGCGCGAACAGGAATAACAATCAGCCCCAGCATTTT.

As regards this clone: Other DNA sequences in this sample translate to the same CDR3. This rearrangement joins TRBV5-1 to TRBJ2-3; 7 bases match TRBD1. Germline V gene data show CDR1 as SGHRS and CDR2 as YFSETQ. V gave up 4 bases and J gave up 0 bases; unmatched junction bases: 2. This CDR3 spans 14 amino acids. For the CDR3, the DNA is TGCGCCAGCAGCCGACAGGGTAGCACAGATACGCAGTATTTT. Amino acids: CASSRQGSTDTQYF.

The count of this clone is one. The chain links TRBV5-8 to TRBJ1-1; maybe TRBD1 (5 bases). The V gene's germline CDR1 is SGHTS and CDR2 YDEGEE. The V gene lost 0 bases and the J gene lost 5 bases, with 8 bases spanning the gap. The CDR3 has 13 residues. In nucleotides, the CDR3 is TGTGCCAGCAGCTTGGCGACAGTGACTGAAGCTTTCTTT. The encoded protein is CASSLATVTEAFF.

The chain recombines TRBV5-1 with TRBJ2-7; a weak D match, TRBD1 (5 bases). Germline CDR1 and CDR2: SGHRS and YFSETQ. The CDR3 extends over 13 amino acids. V gave up 5 bases and J gave up 2 bases, with 11 bases separating them. The CDR3 DNA reads as TGCGCCAGCAGGGACCAGGGAACCTACGAGCAGTACTTC. This gives the protein CASRDQGTYEQYF.